Listed here is a single TCR beta chain. The antigen remains unidentified. The data originate from a study of T cell repertoires in cytomegalovirus infection. Across the study: TCR beta signatures that were public indicated CMV infection and matching HLA type.

In germline, CDR1 is LNHDA, CDR2 SQIVND (reference sequence). V lost 2 bases to trimming and J lost 2 bases, with 10 bases between them. The length of the CDR3 is 14 residues. TCRdb ran MiXCR on the reads and lists one entry per CDR3 protein. This table holds a few hundred thousand distinct CDR3 sequences, approximately 40% found once. Broader study findings: Summed frequency of public TCR beta families distinguished CMV carriers with the relevant HLA.

The sequences come from cultured PBMCs, collected from culture after CMV antigen stimulation. The V and J genes are TRBV19 and TRBJ2-7; D call uncertain. The sequence derives from a human donor in good health (CMV status not recorded). Some clones in this sample may be carry-over from other donors' samples. This CDR3 is CASSINQATYEQYF. The DNA for the CDR3 is TGTGCCAGTAGTATAAATCAGGCCACCTACGAGCAGTACTTC.